The 3 T cell receptor beta chains presented below share a single source sample, sequenced in a study of Graves' ophthalmopathy and Graves' hyperthyroidism. Transcripts of RNA were the source for amplifying TCR beta CDR3 regions. A first-round RT-PCR used HTBI primers, followed by a second-round multiplex PCR. TCRdb itself ran the multiplex PCR reads through MiXCR, one entry per CDR3 protein. The repertoire holds over a million distinct CDR3 sequences, with less than 45% as singletons. Sequencing used peripheral blood or thyroid tissue (not recorded which). The receptors come from an adult man with Graves' hyperthyroidism.

As to this clonotype: The junction departs from germline at one end; a sequencing error may be responsible. The chain combines TRBV11-2 with TRBJ2-5, with 9 bases identical to TRBD1. Looked up from germline, CDR1 is SGHAT and CDR2 is FQNNGV. The CDR3 consists of 12 residues. CDR3 residues: CASSTRDRDSNF. Here the CDR3 DNA reads TGTGCCAGCAGCACCCGGGACAGGGATAGTAACTTC.

This clonotype was counted at least ten times. The chain combines TRBV7-2 with TRBJ2-5; the match to TRBD2 covers 7 bases. V shed 5 bases and J 0 bases; nucleotides not matched to a gene: 15. This CDR3 comprises 18 residues. CDR1 is SGHTA, CDR2 FQGNSA, per germline. The CDR3 DNA sequence: TGTGCCAGCAGCCCGCGTTTAGCGGGCGCTACGTACCAAGAGACCCAGTACTTC. Its translation is CASSPRLAGATYQETQYF.

This clonotype came up many times. The genes are TRBV29-1 and TRBJ1-4, with a weak D call TRBD1 (6 bases). Trimming took off 4 bases at V and 7 bases at J, with 22 bases between the two ends. This CDR3 has 16 residues. In germline, CDR1 is SQVTM, CDR2 ANQGSEA. The CDR3 sequence is CSVGGVVAGGGEKLFF. In nucleotides, the CDR3 is TGCAGCGTTGGGGGGGTCGTGGCAGGAGGGGGTGAAAAACTGTTTTTT.